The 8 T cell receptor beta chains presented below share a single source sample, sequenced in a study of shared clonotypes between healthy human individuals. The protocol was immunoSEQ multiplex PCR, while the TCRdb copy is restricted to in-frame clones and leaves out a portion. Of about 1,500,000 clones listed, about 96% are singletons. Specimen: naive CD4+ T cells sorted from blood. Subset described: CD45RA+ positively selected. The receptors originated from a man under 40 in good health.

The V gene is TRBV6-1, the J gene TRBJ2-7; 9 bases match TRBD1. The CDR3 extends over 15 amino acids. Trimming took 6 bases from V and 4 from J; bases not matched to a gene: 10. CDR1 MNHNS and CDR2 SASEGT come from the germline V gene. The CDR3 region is CASRQDRGLVYEQYF. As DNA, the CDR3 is TGTGCCAGCAGGCAGGACAGGGGCTTGGTGTACGAGCAGTACTTC.

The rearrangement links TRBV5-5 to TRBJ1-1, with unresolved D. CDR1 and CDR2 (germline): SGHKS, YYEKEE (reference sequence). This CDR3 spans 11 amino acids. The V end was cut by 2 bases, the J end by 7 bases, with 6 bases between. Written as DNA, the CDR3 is TGTGCCAGCAGCTTCATCAGTGAAGCTTTCTTT. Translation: CASSFISEAFF. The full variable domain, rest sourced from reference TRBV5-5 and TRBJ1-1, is DAGVTQSPTHLIKTRGQQVTLRCSPISGHKSVSWYQQVLGQGPQFIFQYYEKEERGRGNFPDRFSARQFPNYSSELNVNALLLGDSALYLCASSFISEAFFGQGTRLTVV.

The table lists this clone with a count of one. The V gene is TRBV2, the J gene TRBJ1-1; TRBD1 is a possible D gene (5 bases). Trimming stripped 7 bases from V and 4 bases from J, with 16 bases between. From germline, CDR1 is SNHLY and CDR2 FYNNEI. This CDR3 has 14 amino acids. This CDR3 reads CASTDDQGSTEAFF. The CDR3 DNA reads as TGTGCCAGCACGGACGATCAGGGTAGCACTGAAGCTTTCTTT.

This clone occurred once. CDR3 bases: TGTGCCAGCAGCGCCACCCCCCGCGAGACCCAGTACTTC. It is translated as CASSATPRETQYF. This chain joins TRBV9 and TRBJ2-5; no firm D call. This CDR3 is built from 13 residues. V dropped 3 bases and J dropped 5 bases, with 11 bases sitting between them. Germline assignment: CDR1 SGDLS and CDR2 YYNGEE.

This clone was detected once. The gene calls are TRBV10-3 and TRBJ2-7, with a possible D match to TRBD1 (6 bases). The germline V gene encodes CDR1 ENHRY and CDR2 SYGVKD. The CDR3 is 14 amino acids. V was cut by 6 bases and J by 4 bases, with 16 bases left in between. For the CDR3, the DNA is TGTGCCATCAGGAGACAGGACGAGGGGTACGAGCAGTACTTC. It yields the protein CAIRRQDEGYEQYF.

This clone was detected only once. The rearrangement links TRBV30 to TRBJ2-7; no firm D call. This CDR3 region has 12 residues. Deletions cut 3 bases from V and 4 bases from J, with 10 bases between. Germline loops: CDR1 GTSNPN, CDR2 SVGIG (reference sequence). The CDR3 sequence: CAWSPSTYEQYF. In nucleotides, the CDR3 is TGTGCCTGGAGCCCCTCAACTTACGAGCAGTACTTC.

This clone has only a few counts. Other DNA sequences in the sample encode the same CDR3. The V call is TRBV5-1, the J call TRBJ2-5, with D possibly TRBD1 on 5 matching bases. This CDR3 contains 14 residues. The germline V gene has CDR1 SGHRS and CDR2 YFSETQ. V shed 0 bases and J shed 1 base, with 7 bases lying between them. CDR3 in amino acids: CASSLVTAQETQYF. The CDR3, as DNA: TGCGCCAGCAGCTTGGTGACAGCCCAAGAGACCCAGTACTTC. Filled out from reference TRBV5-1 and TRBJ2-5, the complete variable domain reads KAGVTQTPRYLIKTRGQQVTLSCSPISGHRSVSWYQQTPGQGLQFLFEYFSETQRNKGNFPGRFSGRQFSNSRSEMNVSTLELGDSALYLCASSLVTAQETQYFGPGTRLLVL.

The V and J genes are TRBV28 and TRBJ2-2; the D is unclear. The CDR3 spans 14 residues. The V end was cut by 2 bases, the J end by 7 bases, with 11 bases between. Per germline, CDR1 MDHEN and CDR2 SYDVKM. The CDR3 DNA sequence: TGTGCCAGCAGTTTACCCCCAGGCCTCGGGGAGCTGTTTTTT. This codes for CASSLPPGLGELFF.